The rows below give T cell receptor beta chains drawn from one sample of a study of molecular identifiers for immune sequencing clone quantification. TCRdb analysed the PCR reads with MiXCR anew, one entry per CDR3 protein. Of under 800,000 distinct CDR3 sequences listed, about 25% were seen once; the top ten hold 0.6% to 0.9%. The sample comprised naive CD8+ T cells from blood, with Jurkat cell RNA spiked in. The source of these receptors is a human donor in good health. Some libraries in this study had Jurkat cell RNA spiked in. The CDR3 runs from the conserved cysteine through the conserved F or W. The D gene is left open where the match is weak. A clone size is listed for some rows: how often the clone was seen (once, few, many), or a class if it is expanded.

CDR3 DNA	CDR3 protein	J gene	V gene	clone size	D gene
TGCGCCAGCAGCCAAGCCGTGGGCCTAGTCTTCAATGAGCAGTTCTTC	CASSQAVGLVFNEQFF	TRBJ2-1	TRBV4-3	.	.
TGTGCCAGCAGCTTCGGGGGGACCTACAATGAGCAGATCTTC	CASSFGGTYNEQIF	TRBJ2-1	TRBV7-2	.	TRBD2
TGTGCCAGCAGTTTAAGACAGGGACTAGCGGGAGCCAATGAGCAGTTCTTC	CASSLRQGLAGANEQFF	TRBJ2-1	TRBV27	few	TRBD2
TGTGCCAGCAGTCCTGGGCAGGGGTCGGCCCGAGAGCAGTTCTTC	CASSPGQGSAREQFF	TRBJ2-1	TRBV28	many	.
TGCATTGGCAGGACGGCTTCACCCCTCCACTTT	CIGRTASPLHF	TRBJ1-6	TRBV20-1	few	.
TGTGCCAGCAGCAGTATAGCGGGCCTCTGCAATGAGCAGTTCTTC	CASSSIAGLCNEQFF	TRBJ2-1	TRBV6-2/TRBV6-3	once	TRBD2
TGTGCCAGCAGTTTCCAGGGGTTAAACTACGAGCAGTACTTC	CASSFQGLNYEQYF	TRBJ2-7	TRBV28	few	.
TGTGCCAGCAGCCCACTAGTCACCCACGAGCAGTACTTC	CASSPLVTHEQYF	TRBJ2-7	TRBV28	many	.
TGCGCCAGCAGCCAAGAGGACAGGGAAAGCACAGATACGCAGTATTTT	CASSQEDRESTDTQYF	TRBJ2-3	TRBV4-1	many	TRBD1
TGTGCCTGGAGTCTGGGCGGGAAAGACTACACAGATACGCAATATTTT	CAWSLGGKDYTDTQYF	TRBJ2-3	TRBV30	.	.
TGTGCCTGGAGCGGGGTGCACACAGATACGCAGTATTTT	CAWSGVHTDTQYF	TRBJ2-3	TRBV30	.	.
TGCGCCAGCAGCCAAGACGCGGGGTTTCTCAATGAGCAGTTCTTC	CASSQDAGFLNEQFF	TRBJ2-1	TRBV4-1	few	.
TGCGCCAGCAGCCTAGGACAGGGCTCTGGAAACACCATATATTTT	CASSLGQGSGNTIYF	TRBJ1-3	TRBV4-3	many	TRBD1
TGCGCCAGCAGCTTGGAGGCTAGCGAGCAAGATACGCAGTATTTT	CASSLEASEQDTQYF	TRBJ2-3	TRBV5-1	many	.
TGTGCCAGCAGTCCGGGACAGGGGTCTCCCCTCCTCCACTTT	CASSPGQGSPLLHF	TRBJ1-6	TRBV5-6	many	TRBD1
TGTGCCAGCAGCCAAGATACGACACCCGAAGAAGCTTTCTTT	CASSQDTTPEEAFF	TRBJ1-1	TRBV14	few	.
TGCAGTGCTAGAGGGACAGCCTCCTACGAGCAGTACTTC	CSARGTASYEQYF	TRBJ2-7	TRBV20-1	many	.
TGTGCCAGTAGTATCTGGGGGAACAATCAGCCCCAGCATTTT	CASSIWGNNQPQHF	TRBJ1-5	TRBV19	many	.
TGCAGCGGTTCGCAACCAGGAACAGATACGCAGTATTTT	CSGSQPGTDTQYF	TRBJ2-3	TRBV29-1	.	.
TGCGCCAGCAGCCATGATGACAGGGCTGCCAATCAGCCCCAGCATTTT	CASSHDDRAANQPQHF	TRBJ1-5	TRBV4-1	few	TRBD1
TGTGCCAGCAGTGTGGTGAGCACGCACGAGCAGTACTTC	CASSVVSTHEQYF	TRBJ2-7	TRBV6-1	few	.
TGTGCCAGTAGTAGTAGGGACAGAATCAATTCACCCCTCCACTTT	CASSSRDRINSPLHF	TRBJ1-6	TRBV19	.	TRBD1
TGTGCCAGCAGCCAAGTGAAGACAGGGAGGACTGAAGCTTTCTTT	CASSQVKTGRTEAFF	TRBJ1-1	TRBV14	many	TRBD1
TGTGCCAGCAGTCCCCGGAGGGAGGGGAGCACTGAAGCTTTCTTT	CASSPRREGSTEAFF	TRBJ1-1	TRBV28	many	.
TGCAGTGCTAGCGCGCTCCCGGGACTAGCGGGAGGGCTGAGCACAGATACGCAGTATTTT	CSASALPGLAGGLSTDTQYF	TRBJ2-3	TRBV20-1	.	TRBD2
TGTGCCAGCAGCTGGACAGGAAACTATGGCTACACCTTC	CASSWTGNYGYTF	TRBJ1-2	TRBV28	.	TRBD1
TGCAGTGCTAGAATAGTTACAGGAATAAAGAGCGATCAGCCCCAGCATTTT	CSARIVTGIKSDQPQHF	TRBJ1-5	TRBV20-1	.	.
TGTGCCGGTAGTTTGGGGTACGGTCAGCCCCAGCATTTT	CAGSLGYGQPQHF	TRBJ1-5	TRBV19	.	.
TGTGCCAGCAGCTTAGGTTTAACCGGCTCGGGCACAGATACGCAGTATTTT	CASSLGLTGSGTDTQYF	TRBJ2-3	TRBV7-6	many	.
TGTGCCAGCAGTTCCGCCCCCGGGACACTGGATCAGCCCCAGCATTTT	CASSSAPGTLDQPQHF	TRBJ1-5	TRBV6-2/TRBV6-3	many	.
TGTGCCAGCAGCTTATCCCCGGGACAGGGGTACGAGCAGTGCTTC	CASSLSPGQGYEQCF	TRBJ2-7	TRBV7-2	.	TRBD1
TGTGCCAGCAGTTACCCGCATCCACCAGACAGGGGGCGAGGGGTCTACGAGCAGTACTTC	CASSYPHPPDRGRGVYEQYF	TRBJ2-7	TRBV6-2/TRBV6-3	few	TRBD1
TGTGCCAGCAAAAGTGGTTTTGGGGGCTTCACTGAAGCTTCCTTT	CASKSGFGGFTEASF	TRBJ1-1	TRBV28	.	.
TGTGCCAGCAGTTTAGCGCGATTAGGCAGTAACTATGGCTACACCTTC	CASSLARLGSNYGYTF	TRBJ1-2	TRBV12-3/TRBV12-4	.	.
TGTGCCAGCAGACGAAGGGAGGCGTATAATGAAAAACTGTTTTTT	CASRRREAYNEKLFF	TRBJ1-4	TRBV6-6	.	.
TGTGCCAGCAGCTTAGTCTTTGGGGGACTCATATACAATGAGCAGTTCTTC	CASSLVFGGLIYNEQFF	TRBJ2-1	TRBV7-2	few	.
TGTGCCAGCAGCCTGTGGACAGAAATGAACACTGAAGCTTTCTTT	CASSLWTEMNTEAFF	TRBJ1-1	TRBV11-2	few	.
TGTGCCAGCTTCCGGGGCTTCGACTTGGCCATCCAAGAGACCCAGTACTTC	CASFRGFDLAIQETQYF	TRBJ2-5	TRBV21-1	many	.
TGTGCCAGTAGTATAGCTCAGGCCCACGAGCAGTACTTC	CASSIAQAHEQYF	TRBJ2-7	TRBV19	.	.
TGTGCGAGCAGCTCGGGACTAGCGTGCACCTACGAGCAGTACTTC	CASSSGLACTYEQYF	TRBJ2-7	TRBV7-6	.	TRBD2
TGTGCCAGCAGTGGATTATGGCAATTAGAGACCCAGTACTTC	CASSGLWQLETQYF	TRBJ2-5	TRBV2	.	.
TGCGCCAGCAGCCCCCCCAGAGTCCACGAGCAGTACTTC	CASSPPRVHEQYF	TRBJ2-7	TRBV4-1	few	.
TGTGCCAGCAGTTATAGCGGGGTTAGCACAGATACGCAGTATTTT	CASSYSGVSTDTQYF	TRBJ2-3	TRBV9	.	TRBD2